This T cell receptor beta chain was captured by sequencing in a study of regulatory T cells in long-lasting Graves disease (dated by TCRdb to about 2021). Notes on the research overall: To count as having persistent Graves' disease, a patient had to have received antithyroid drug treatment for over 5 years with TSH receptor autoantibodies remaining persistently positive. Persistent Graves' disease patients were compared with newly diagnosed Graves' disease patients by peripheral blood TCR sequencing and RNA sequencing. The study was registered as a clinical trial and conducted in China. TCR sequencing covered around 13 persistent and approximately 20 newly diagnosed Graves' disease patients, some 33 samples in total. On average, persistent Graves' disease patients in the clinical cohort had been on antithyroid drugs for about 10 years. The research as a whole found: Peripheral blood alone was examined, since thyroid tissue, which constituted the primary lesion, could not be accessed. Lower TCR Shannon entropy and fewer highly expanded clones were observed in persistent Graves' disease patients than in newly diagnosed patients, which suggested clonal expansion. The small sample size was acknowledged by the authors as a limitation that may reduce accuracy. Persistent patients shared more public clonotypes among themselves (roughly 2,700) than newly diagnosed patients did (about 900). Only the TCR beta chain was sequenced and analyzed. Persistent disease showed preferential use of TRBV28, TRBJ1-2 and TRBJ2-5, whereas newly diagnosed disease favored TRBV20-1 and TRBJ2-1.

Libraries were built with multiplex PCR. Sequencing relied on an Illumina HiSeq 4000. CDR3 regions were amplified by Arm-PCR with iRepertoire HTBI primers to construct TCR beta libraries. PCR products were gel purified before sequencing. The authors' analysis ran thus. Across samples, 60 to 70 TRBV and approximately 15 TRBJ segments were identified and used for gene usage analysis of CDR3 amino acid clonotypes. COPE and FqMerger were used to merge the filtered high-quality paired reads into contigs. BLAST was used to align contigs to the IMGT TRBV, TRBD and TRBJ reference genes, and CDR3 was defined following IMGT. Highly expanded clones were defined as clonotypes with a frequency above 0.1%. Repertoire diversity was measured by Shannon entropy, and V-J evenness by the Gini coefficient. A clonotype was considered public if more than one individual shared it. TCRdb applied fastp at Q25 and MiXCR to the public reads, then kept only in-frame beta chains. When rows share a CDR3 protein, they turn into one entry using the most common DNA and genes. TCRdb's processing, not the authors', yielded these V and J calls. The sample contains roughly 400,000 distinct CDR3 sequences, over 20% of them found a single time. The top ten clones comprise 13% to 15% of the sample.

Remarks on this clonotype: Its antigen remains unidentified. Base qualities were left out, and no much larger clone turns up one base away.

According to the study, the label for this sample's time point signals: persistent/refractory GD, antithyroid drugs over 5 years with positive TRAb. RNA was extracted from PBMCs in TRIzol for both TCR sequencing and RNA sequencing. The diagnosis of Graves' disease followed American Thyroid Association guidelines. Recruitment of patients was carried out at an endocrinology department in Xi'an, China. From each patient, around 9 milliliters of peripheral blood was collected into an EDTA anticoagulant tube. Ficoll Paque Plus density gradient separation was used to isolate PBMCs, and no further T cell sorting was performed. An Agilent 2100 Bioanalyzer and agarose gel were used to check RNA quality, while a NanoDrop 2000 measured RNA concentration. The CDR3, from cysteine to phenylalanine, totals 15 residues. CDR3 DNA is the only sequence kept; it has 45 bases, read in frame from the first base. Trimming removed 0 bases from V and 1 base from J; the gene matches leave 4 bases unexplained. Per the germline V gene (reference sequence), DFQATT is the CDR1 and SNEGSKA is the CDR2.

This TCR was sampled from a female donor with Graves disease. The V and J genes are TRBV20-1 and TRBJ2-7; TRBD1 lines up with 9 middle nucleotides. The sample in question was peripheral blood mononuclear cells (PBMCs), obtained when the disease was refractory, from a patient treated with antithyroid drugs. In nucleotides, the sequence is TGCAGTGCTAGAGATGTCGGGACAGGGTCCTACGAGCAGTACTTC. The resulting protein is CSARDVGTGSYEQYF.